This TCR beta chain was captured in a study of CD8 T cells in Susac syndrome. From germline, CDR1 is LGHDT and CDR2 YNNKEL (reference sequence). The V end was cut by 0 bases, the J end by 6 bases, with 21 bases between. The CDR3 spans 17 residues. RNA, at about 0.45 to 1 ug, was reverse transcribed with random hexamers. TCRdb called the immunoSEQ multiplex PCR reads again in MiXCR, with one record for every CDR3 protein. The table includes about 73,000 distinct CDR3 sequences, 85% to 95% detected once. This sequence was found in a human donor with multiple sclerosis. The sequenced material came from CD8+ T cells from PBMCs. The V and J genes are TRBV3-1 and TRBJ2-7; tentative D call: TRBD1 (6 bases). DNA for the CDR3: TGTGCCAGCAGCCAAGAACGCTACGACAGGCGAAGGCCCGAGCAGTACTTC. Translated: CASSQERYDRRRPEQYF.